Listed below are T cell receptor beta chains from one sample, sequenced in a study of CD8+ T cells in alopecia areata. Method: immunoSEQ multiplex PCR; TCRdb's copy keeps in-frame clones and lacks some. There are 75,000 to 100,000 clones in the sample; 41% occur only once, and about 1.5% lies in the top ten. The sequencing sample was made of CD4+ T cells sorted from blood. These receptors came from a human donor with alopecia areata. Both conserved end residues are part of each CDR3. The D gene is left open where the match is weak. Some rows have no size entry. The others give once, few or many, or a class for an expanded clone.

cdr3_nt: TGCAGTGCTAGTGGCCTAAAGGAGCAGTACTTC; cdr3_aa: CSASGLKEQYF; d_call: -; v_call: TRBV20-1; clone_size: -; j_call: TRBJ2-7
cdr3_nt: TGCGCCAGCAGCTTGGAGCCCGGGGGGCTAGCTGACGAGCAGTACTTC; cdr3_aa: CASSLEPGGLADEQYF; d_call: -; v_call: TRBV5-1; clone_size: -; j_call: TRBJ2-7
cdr3_nt: TGTGCCAGCAAAAGGGGGACTAGCCTGGGAAATGAGCAGTTCTTC; cdr3_aa: CASKRGTSLGNEQFF; d_call: TRBD2; v_call: TRBV2; clone_size: -; j_call: TRBJ2-1
cdr3_nt: TGTGCCAGTTCCCCGGACAGGACTCCCTACGAGCAGTACTTC; cdr3_aa: CASSPDRTPYEQYF; d_call: TRBD1; v_call: TRBV6-5; clone_size: -; j_call: TRBJ2-7
cdr3_nt: TGTGCCAGCAGTCAACAGGGGTACGAGCAGTACTTC; cdr3_aa: CASSQQGYEQYF; d_call: TRBD1; v_call: TRBV6-5; clone_size: -; j_call: TRBJ2-7
cdr3_nt: TGTGCCAGCAGTCGCCCGCAGGTCTTC; cdr3_aa: CASSRPQVF; d_call: -; v_call: TRBV28; clone_size: few; j_call: TRBJ2-1
cdr3_nt: TGTGCCAGCAACCCCGGGACAGCTGGCGGGCAGTTCTTC; cdr3_aa: CASNPGTAGGQFF; d_call: TRBD1; v_call: TRBV6-5; clone_size: -; j_call: TRBJ2-1
cdr3_nt: TGTGCCAGCAATATAGGGGCCAACGTCCTGACTTTC; cdr3_aa: CASNIGANVLTF; d_call: -; v_call: TRBV2; clone_size: -; j_call: TRBJ2-6
cdr3_nt: TGTGCCAGCAGTTTACTTACTAGTAGGGGGGTCGGTACCGCCAAAAACATTCAGTACTTC; cdr3_aa: CASSLLTSRGVGTAKNIQYF; d_call: -; v_call: TRBV2; clone_size: once; j_call: TRBJ2-4
cdr3_nt: TGTGCCAGTAGTATATACAGCAGCTCTGGGGCCAACGTCCTGACTTTC; cdr3_aa: CASSIYSSSGANVLTF; d_call: -; v_call: TRBV19; clone_size: few; j_call: TRBJ2-6
cdr3_nt: TGTGCCAGCAGCTTAACGCGAGGAACGGAGACCCAGTACTTC; cdr3_aa: CASSLTRGTETQYF; d_call: -; v_call: TRBV7-3; clone_size: few; j_call: TRBJ2-5
cdr3_nt: TGTGGGAGAGGTAGCGGGAGTGAGCAGTTCTTC; cdr3_aa: CGRGSGSEQFF; d_call: TRBD2; v_call: TRBV30; clone_size: -; j_call: TRBJ2-1
cdr3_nt: TGTGCCAGCAGCTTAGGCTATGATACGCAGTATTTT; cdr3_aa: CASSLGYDTQYF; d_call: -; v_call: TRBV11-2; clone_size: -; j_call: TRBJ2-3
cdr3_nt: TGTGCCAGCAGTTCAGTGACAGGGGGACCCTATGGCTACACCTTC; cdr3_aa: CASSSVTGGPYGYTF; d_call: TRBD1; v_call: TRBV28; clone_size: few; j_call: TRBJ1-2
cdr3_nt: TGCAGCGTCGGGACAGGTGATCAGCCCCAGCATTTT; cdr3_aa: CSVGTGDQPQHF; d_call: TRBD1; v_call: TRBV29-1; clone_size: -; j_call: TRBJ1-5
cdr3_nt: TGTGCCTGGACCATAACTGGAGATACGCAGTATTTT; cdr3_aa: CAWTITGDTQYF; d_call: -; v_call: TRBV30; clone_size: -; j_call: TRBJ2-3
cdr3_nt: TGTGCCAGCAGCCCCCTGTACGAGCAGTACTTC; cdr3_aa: CASSPLYEQYF; d_call: -; v_call: TRBV7-2; clone_size: -; j_call: TRBJ2-7
cdr3_nt: TGCAGCGTAGTAAAATGGGCTAGCGGGAGCGATGAGCAGTTCTTC; cdr3_aa: CSVVKWASGSDEQFF; d_call: TRBD2; v_call: TRBV29-1; clone_size: -; j_call: TRBJ2-1
cdr3_nt: TGTGCCAGCAGCTTGCCCAGGACAGGGTCTGGCTACACCTTC; cdr3_aa: CASSLPRTGSGYTF; d_call: TRBD1; v_call: TRBV5-4; clone_size: few; j_call: TRBJ1-2
cdr3_nt: TGTGCCTGGAGCACCGGGACAGAGAATGAAAAACTGTTTTTT; cdr3_aa: CAWSTGTENEKLFF; d_call: TRBD1; v_call: TRBV30; clone_size: -; j_call: TRBJ1-4
cdr3_nt: TGTGCCAGCTCACCGTCGGGCTTGAACTTTGAAGCTTTCTTT; cdr3_aa: CASSPSGLNFEAFF; d_call: -; v_call: TRBV18; clone_size: -; j_call: TRBJ1-1
cdr3_nt: TGTGCCAGCAGCGTAGGAGGGGGCCGCTCTGAAGCTTTCTTT; cdr3_aa: CASSVGGGRSEAFF; d_call: TRBD1; v_call: TRBV9; clone_size: -; j_call: TRBJ1-1
cdr3_nt: TGTGCCTGGAGTGGGTCGGGGAAGAGAAGCAATCAGCCCCAGCATTTT; cdr3_aa: CAWSGSGKRSNQPQHF; d_call: -; v_call: TRBV30; clone_size: -; j_call: TRBJ1-5
cdr3_nt: TGCGCCAGCAGCTTCGGGACGGCGAATTACGAGCAGTACTTC; cdr3_aa: CASSFGTANYEQYF; d_call: -; v_call: TRBV5-1; clone_size: -; j_call: TRBJ2-7
cdr3_nt: TGTGCCAGCAGCTTACCGGGACTAGCGGGACCTAAGAATGAGCAGTTCTTC; cdr3_aa: CASSLPGLAGPKNEQFF; d_call: TRBD2; v_call: TRBV7-9; clone_size: few; j_call: TRBJ2-1
cdr3_nt: TGCGCCAGCAGCCAAGATTCATTAGCGGCGGCCGGGGAGCTGTTTTTT; cdr3_aa: CASSQDSLAAAGELFF; d_call: -; v_call: TRBV4-1; clone_size: -; j_call: TRBJ2-2
cdr3_nt: TGTGCCAGCACTCCGGGACAACTCGGTGAGCAGTTCTTC; cdr3_aa: CASTPGQLGEQFF; d_call: -; v_call: TRBV6-6; clone_size: -; j_call: TRBJ2-1